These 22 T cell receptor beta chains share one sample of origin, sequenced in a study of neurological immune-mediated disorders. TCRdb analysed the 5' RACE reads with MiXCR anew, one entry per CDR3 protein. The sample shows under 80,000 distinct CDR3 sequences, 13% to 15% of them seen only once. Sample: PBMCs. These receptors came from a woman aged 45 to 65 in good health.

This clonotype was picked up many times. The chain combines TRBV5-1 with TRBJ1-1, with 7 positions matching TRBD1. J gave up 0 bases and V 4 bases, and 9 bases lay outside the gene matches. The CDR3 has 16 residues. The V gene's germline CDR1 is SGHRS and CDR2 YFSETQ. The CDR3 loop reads CASSVQGDLMNTEAFF. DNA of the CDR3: TGCGCCAGCAGCGTGCAGGGGGACTTAATGAACACTGAAGCTTTCTTT.

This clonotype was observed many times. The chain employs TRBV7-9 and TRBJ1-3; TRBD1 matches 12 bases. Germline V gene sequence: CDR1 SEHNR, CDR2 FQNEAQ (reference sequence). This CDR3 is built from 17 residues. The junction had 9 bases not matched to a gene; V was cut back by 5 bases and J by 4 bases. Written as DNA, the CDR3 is TGTGCCAGCAGCCCCGGGACAGGGGGCCTATTGGGAAACACCATATATTTT. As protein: CASSPGTGGLLGNTIYF. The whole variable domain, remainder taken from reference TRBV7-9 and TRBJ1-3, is DTGVSQNPRHKITKRGQNVTFRCDPISEHNRLYWYRQTLGQGPEFLTYFQNEAQLEKSRLLSDRFSAERPKGSFSTLEIQRTEQGDSAMYLCASSPGTGGLLGNTIYFGEGSWLTVV.

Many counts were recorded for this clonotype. The CDR3 DNA reads TGCAGTGCCACCCAGGCATATCAGCCCCAGCATTTT. This gives the protein CSATQAYQPQHF. The chain links TRBV20-1 to TRBJ1-5; D uncertain. The ends were cut back, 6 bases at V and 5 bases at J, with 11 bases in the middle. This CDR3 comprises 12 residues. From germline, CDR1 is DFQATT and CDR2 SNEGSKA (reference sequence).

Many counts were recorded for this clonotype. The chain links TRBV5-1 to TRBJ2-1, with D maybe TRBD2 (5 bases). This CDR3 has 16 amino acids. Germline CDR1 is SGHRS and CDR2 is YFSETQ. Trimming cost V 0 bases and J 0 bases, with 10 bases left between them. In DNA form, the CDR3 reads TGCGCCAGCAGCTTGGCCGAGGGCAACTCCTACAATGAGCAGTTCTTC. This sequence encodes CASSLAEGNSYNEQFF.

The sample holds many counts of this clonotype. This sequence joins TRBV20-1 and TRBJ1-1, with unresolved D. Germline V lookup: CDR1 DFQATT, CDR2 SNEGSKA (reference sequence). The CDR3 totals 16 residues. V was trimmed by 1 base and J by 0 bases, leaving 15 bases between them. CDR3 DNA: TGCAGTGCTAGAGTTCCGGGTCGAGGGATGAACACTGAAGCTTTCTTT. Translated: CSARVPGRGMNTEAFF.

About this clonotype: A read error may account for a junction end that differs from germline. The CDR3 loop is CAWSPGIPGDYDYTF. For the CDR3, the DNA is TGTGCCTGGAGTCCGGGGATCCCAGGAGACTATGACTACACCTTC. This chain uses TRBV30 with TRBJ1-2; D is unresolved. The CDR3 sequence is 15 residues long. CDR1 is GTSNPN and CDR2 is SVGIG in the germline V gene (reference sequence).

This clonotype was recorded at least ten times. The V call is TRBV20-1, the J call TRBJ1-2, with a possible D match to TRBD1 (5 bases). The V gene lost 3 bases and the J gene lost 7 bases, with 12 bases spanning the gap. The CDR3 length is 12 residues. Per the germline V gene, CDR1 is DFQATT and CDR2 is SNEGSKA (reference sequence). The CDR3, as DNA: TGCAGTGCTAGTAGACAGTCGGGTGGCTACACCTTC. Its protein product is CSASRQSGGYTF.

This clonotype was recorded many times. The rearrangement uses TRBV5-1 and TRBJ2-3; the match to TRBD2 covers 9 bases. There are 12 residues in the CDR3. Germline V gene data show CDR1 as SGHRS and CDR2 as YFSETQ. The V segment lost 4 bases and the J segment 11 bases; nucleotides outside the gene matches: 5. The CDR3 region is CASSEGLAEQYF. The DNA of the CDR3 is TGCGCCAGCAGCGAGGGACTAGCTGAGCAGTATTTT.

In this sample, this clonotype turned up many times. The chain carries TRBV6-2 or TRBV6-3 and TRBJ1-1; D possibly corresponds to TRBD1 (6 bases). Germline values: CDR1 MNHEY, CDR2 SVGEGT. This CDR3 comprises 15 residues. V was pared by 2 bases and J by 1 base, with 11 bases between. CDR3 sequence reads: CASSYQDSQNTEAFF. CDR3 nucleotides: TGTGCCAGCAGTTACCAGGACAGCCAGAACACTGAAGCTTTCTTT.

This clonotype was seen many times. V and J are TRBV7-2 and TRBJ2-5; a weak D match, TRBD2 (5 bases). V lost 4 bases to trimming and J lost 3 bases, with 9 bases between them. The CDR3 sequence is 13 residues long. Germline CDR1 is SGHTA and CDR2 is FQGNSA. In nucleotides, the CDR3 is TGTGCCAGCAGCTCTCCGGGAAAAGAGACCCAGTACTTC. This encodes CASSSPGKETQYF.

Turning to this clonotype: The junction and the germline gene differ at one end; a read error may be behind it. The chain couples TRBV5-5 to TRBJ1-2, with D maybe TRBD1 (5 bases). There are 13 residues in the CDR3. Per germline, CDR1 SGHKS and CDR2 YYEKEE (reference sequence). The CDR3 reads CVSTPRGGVVYTF. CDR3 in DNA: TGTGTCAGCACCCCCCGGGGGGGTGTCGTCTACACCTTC. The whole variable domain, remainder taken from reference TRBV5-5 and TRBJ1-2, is DAGVTQSPTHLIKTRGQQVTLRCSPISGHKSVSWYQQVLGQGPQFIFQYYEKEERGRGNFPDRFSARQFPNYSSELNVNALLLGDSALYLCVSTPRGGVVYTFGSGTRLTVV.

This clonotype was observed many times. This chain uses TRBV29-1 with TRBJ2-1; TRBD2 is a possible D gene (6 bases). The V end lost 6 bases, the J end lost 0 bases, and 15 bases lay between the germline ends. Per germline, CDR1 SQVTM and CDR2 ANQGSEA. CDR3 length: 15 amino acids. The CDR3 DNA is TGCAGCGTGGGCGTAGCGGCAAGCTCCTACAATGAGCAGTTCTTC. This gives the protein CSVGVAASSYNEQFF.

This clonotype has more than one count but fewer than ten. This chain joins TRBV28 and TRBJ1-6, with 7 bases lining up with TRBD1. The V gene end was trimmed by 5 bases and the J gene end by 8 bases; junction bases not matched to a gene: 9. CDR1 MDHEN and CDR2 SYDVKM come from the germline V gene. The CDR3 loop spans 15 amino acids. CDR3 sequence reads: CASSPNNRGDSPLHF. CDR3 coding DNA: TGTGCCAGCAGTCCCAATAACAGGGGCGATTCACCCCTCCACTTT.

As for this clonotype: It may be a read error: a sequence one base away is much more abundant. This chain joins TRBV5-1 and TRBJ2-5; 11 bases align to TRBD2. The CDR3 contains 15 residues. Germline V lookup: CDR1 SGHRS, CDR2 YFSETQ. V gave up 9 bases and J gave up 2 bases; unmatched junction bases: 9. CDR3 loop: CAIFPGLADQETQYF. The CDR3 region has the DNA TGCGCCATCTTCCCGGGACTAGCGGATCAAGAGACCCAGTACTTC.

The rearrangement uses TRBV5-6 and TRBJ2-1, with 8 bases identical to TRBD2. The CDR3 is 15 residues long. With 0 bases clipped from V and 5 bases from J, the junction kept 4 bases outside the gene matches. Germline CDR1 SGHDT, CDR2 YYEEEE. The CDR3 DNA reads TGTGCCAGCAGCTTGGTGGCGGGGGGCCACAATGAGCAGTTCTTC. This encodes CASSLVAGGHNEQFF.

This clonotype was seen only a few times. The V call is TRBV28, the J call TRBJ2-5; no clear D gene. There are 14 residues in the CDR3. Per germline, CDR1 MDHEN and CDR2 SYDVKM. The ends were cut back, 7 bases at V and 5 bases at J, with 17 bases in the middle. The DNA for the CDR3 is TGTGCCAGCATCAATCCGACTCACAAGGAGACCCAGTACTTC. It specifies CASINPTHKETQYF. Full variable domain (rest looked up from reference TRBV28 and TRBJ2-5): DVKVTQSSRYLVKRTGEKVFLECVQDMDHENMFWYRQDPGLGLRLIYFSYDVKMKEKGDIPEGYSVSREKKERFSLILESASTNQTSMYLCASINPTHKETQYFGPGTRLLVL.

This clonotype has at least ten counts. CDR3 bases: TGTGCCAGCGCTCCGGGACTAGCGGACAATGAGCAGTTCTTC. Its protein is CASAPGLADNEQFF. The gene calls are TRBV9 and TRBJ2-1; 11 bases map to TRBD2. V gave up 7 bases and J gave up 5 bases; unmatched junction bases: 5. Germline V lookup: CDR1 SGDLS, CDR2 YYNGEE. The CDR3 spans 14 residues.

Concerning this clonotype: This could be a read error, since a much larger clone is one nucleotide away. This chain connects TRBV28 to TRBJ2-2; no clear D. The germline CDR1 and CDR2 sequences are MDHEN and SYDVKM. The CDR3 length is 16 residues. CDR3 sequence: CAISSPFFANTGELFF. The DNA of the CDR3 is TGTGCCATCAGTTCCCCGTTTTTCGCTAACACCGGGGAGCTGTTTTTT.

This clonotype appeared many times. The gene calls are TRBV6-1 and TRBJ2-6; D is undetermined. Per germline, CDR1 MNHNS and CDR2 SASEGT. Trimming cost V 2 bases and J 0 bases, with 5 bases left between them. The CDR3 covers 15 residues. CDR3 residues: CASSETSSGANVLTF. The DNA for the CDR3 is TGTGCCAGCAGTGAAACGAGCTCTGGGGCCAACGTCCTGACTTTC.

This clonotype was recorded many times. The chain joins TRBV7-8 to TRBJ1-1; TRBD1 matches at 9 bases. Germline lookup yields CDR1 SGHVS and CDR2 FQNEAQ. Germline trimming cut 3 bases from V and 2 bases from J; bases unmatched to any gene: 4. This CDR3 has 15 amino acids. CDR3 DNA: TGTGCCAGCAGCTTCGGGACAGGGCATAACACTGAAGCTTTCTTT. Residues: CASSFGTGHNTEAFF.

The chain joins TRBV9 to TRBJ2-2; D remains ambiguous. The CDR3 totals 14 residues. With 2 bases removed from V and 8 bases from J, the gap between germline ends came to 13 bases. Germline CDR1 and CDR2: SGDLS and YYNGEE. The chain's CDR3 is CASSVSVVAGELFF. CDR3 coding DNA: TGTGCCAGCAGCGTGTCTGTCGTCGCGGGGGAGCTGTTTTTT.

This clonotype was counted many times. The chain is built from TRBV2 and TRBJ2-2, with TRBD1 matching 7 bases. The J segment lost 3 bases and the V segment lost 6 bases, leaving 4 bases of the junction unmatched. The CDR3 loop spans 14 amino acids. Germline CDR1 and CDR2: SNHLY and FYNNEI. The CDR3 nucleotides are TGTGCCAGCAGAGGGGGCGGCGACACCGGGGAGCTGTTTTTT. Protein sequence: CASRGGGDTGELFF.